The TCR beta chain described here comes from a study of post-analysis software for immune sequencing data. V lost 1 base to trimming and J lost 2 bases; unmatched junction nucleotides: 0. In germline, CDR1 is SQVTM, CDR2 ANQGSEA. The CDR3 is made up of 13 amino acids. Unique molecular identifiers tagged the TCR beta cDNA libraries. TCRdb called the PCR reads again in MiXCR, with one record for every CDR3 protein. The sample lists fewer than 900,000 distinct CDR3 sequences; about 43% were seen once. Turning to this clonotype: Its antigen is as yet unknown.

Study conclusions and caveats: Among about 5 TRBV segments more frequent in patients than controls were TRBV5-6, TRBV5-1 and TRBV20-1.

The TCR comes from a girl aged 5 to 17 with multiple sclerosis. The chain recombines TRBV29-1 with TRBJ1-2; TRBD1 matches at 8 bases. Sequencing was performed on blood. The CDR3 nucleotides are TGCAGCGTTGAAGGGGACAGGAACTATGGCTACACCTTC. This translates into CSVEGDRNYGYTF.